The rows below give T cell receptor beta chains drawn from one sample of a study of OX40 agonist ivuxolimab in advanced cancers. Clones were read by immunoSEQ multiplex PCR, and TCRdb kept only the in-frame ones, dropping some. The profile covers tens of thousands of clones, with roughly 85% appearing a single time and roughly 6.3% taken by the ten largest. This material consisted of CD4+ or CD8+ T cells sorted from blood, taken in a trial of the OX40 agonist ivuxolimab. The receptors originated from an adult with an advanced solid tumor such as melanoma, head and neck, liver or kidney cancer. CDR3s include the opening cysteine and the closing phenylalanine or tryptophan. The D gene is left open where the match is weak.

v_call	j_call	d_call	cdr3_aa
TRBV5-5	TRBJ2-5	TRBD2	CASAPAGVQETQYF
TRBV6-7	TRBJ2-7	TRBD2	CASSYKKGTSGRRYEQYF
TRBV7-2	TRBJ2-7	-	CASSLAVGYEQYF
TRBV28	TRBJ1-1	-	CASIRRGGGTEAFF
TRBV2	TRBJ2-3	-	CASRKQSGVADTQYF
TRBV30	TRBJ1-2	TRBD1	CACQYRDRQSYGYTF
TRBV7-6	TRBJ1-5	-	CASRSGYQPQHF
TRBV4-2	TRBJ2-1	TRBD2	CASSAGLAGGEQFF
TRBV29-1	TRBJ1-2	TRBD1	CSAGAGGRAYGYTF
TRBV19	TRBJ1-4	TRBD1	CASSVQRARGPYEKLFF
TRBV28	TRBJ2-7	TRBD1	CATTGTGGYEQYF
TRBV5-1	TRBJ1-1	-	CASSLAIPNTEAFF